This TCR beta chain was profiled in a study of blood T cell repertoires in COVID-19. Across the study: The cDNA or gDNA used as material had been derived from T cells, B-cell-depleted T cells, or PBMCs.

Germline CDR1 SEHNR, CDR2 FQNEAQ (reference sequence). The junction had 8 bases not matched to a gene; V was cut back by 1 base and J by 7 bases. CDR3 length: 16 residues. The method was immunoSEQ multiplex PCR; TCRdb's version includes in-frame clones alone and lacks a portion of them. Of roughly 28,000 clones listed, around 81% are singletons. The sample was peripheral blood. The sequence was obtained from a man between 70 and 80 years old with acute or convalescent COVID-19. This chain links TRBV7-9 with TRBJ2-2; 8 positions match TRBD2. CDR3: CASSLGAGEKVGELFF. In DNA form, the CDR3 reads TGTGCCAGCAGCTTAGGAGCGGGAGAAAAGGTCGGGGAGCTGTTTTTT.